This TCR beta chain was captured in a study of early T cells in non-severe SARS-CoV-2 infection. Study results and caveats: In VDJdb matching, anti-spike CD8 responses were favored while private and CD4 specificities went missing.

CDR1 SGHVS and CDR2 FNYEAQ come from the germline V gene. The CDR3 is 17 residues long. Trimming removed 5 bases from V and 5 bases from J; junction bases left unmatched: 8. Each single cDNA molecule received a unique molecular identifier. A single record per CDR3 protein comes from TCRdb applying MiXCR to the 5' RACE reads. The repertoire consists of about 48,000 distinct CDR3 sequences, with about 9.2% occurring once and the leading ten covering about 8.6%. This clonotype was recorded at least ten times. What it binds is unknown. The sequenced sample consisted of whole blood. The receptor's source is an adult who was a healthcare worker with PCR-confirmed SARS-CoV-2 infection or an uninfected control (not recorded which). The V and J genes are TRBV7-6 and TRBJ2-1, with 14 bases that match TRBD2. The CDR3: CASSPGLAGAFDNEQFF. The CDR3 DNA is TGTGCCAGCAGCCCGGGACTAGCGGGAGCGTTCGACAATGAGCAGTTCTTC.